Below are 16 T cell receptor beta chains sequenced from a single sample in a study of cytomegalovirus exposure and HLA in healthy donors. Profiled with immunoSEQ multiplex PCR; TCRdb holds only in-frame clones, not every one. The sample includes approximately 150,000 clones, around nine tenths seen only once; the top ten take less than 3.5%. Sequencing input: PBMCs. The receptors stem from a man younger than 30 in good health and CMV-seropositive.

This clone was recorded a few times. This may be a read error, as it is one base from a much larger clone. This rearrangement joins TRBV9 to TRBJ2-7, with 10 bases matching TRBD1. The CDR3 spans 14 residues. Trimming removed 4 bases from V and 2 bases from J; junction bases left unmatched: 3. From germline, CDR1 is SGDLS and CDR2 YYNGEE. The CDR3 loop reads CASSPGTGAYEQYF. The CDR3 region has the DNA TGTGCCAGCAGCCCCGGGACAGGGGCCTACGAGCAGTACTTC.

The V gene is TRBV19, the J gene TRBJ1-2; TRBD1 aligns across 8 bases. Germline trimming cut 8 bases from V and 2 bases from J; bases unmatched to any gene: 7. The CDR3 sequence is 14 residues long. CDR1 is LNHDA, CDR2 SQIVND, per germline (reference sequence). The CDR3 DNA reads as TGTGCCAGTGTACCCGGGACAGGCAACTATGGCTACACCTTC. It translates to CASVPGTGNYGYTF.

The chain employs TRBV7-2 and TRBJ1-2; D remains unclear. The CDR3 loop spans 13 amino acids. Trimming left V 6 bases short and J 1 base short, with 9 bases between. Germline loops: CDR1 SGHTA, CDR2 FQGNSA. The CDR3 region has the DNA TGTGCCAGCAGAACGGGAAATAACTATGGCTACACCTTC. The encoded protein is CASRTGNNYGYTF.

DNA of the CDR3: TGTGCCAGCAGCTCTCAGGGGGCGGACTATGGCTACACCTTC. Its protein product is CASSSQGADYGYTF. This chain uses TRBV9 with TRBJ1-2; 8 positions match TRBD1. Trimming took 4 bases from V and 3 from J; bases not matched to a gene: 5. The CDR3 is 14 residues long. Germline CDR1 and CDR2: SGDLS and YYNGEE.

The chain links TRBV18 to TRBJ2-3, with D possibly matching TRBD2 (6 bases). V dropped 5 bases and J dropped 2 bases, with 26 bases sitting between them. This CDR3 has 19 residues. Germline CDR1 and CDR2: KGHSH and LQKENI. The CDR3 DNA reads TGTGCCAGCTCAGGCCCGGCAGGCCAAGGAGGGGAGTACACAGATACGCAGTATTTT. Translation: CASSGPAGQGGEYTDTQYF.

The rearrangement links TRBV7-9 to TRBJ2-5, with D possibly matching TRBD1 (5 bases). V lost 5 bases, J lost 4 bases, and 17 bases lay in between. The CDR3 loop spans 15 amino acids. Germline loops: CDR1 SEHNR, CDR2 FQNEAQ (reference sequence). The CDR3 loop is CASSPSRVTVETQYF. CDR3 bases: TGTGCCAGCAGCCCAAGCAGGGTCACAGTAGAGACCCAGTACTTC.

The rearrangement uses TRBV11-2 and TRBJ2-7; 10 bases map to TRBD1. The CDR3 spans 14 residues. V lost 5 bases and J lost 5; bases outside the gene matches: 6. Germline V gene lookup returns CDR1 SGHAT and CDR2 FQNNGV. CDR3 sequence reads: CASSADRGLNEQYF. CDR3 DNA: TGTGCCAGCAGCGCCGACAGGGGGCTCAACGAGCAGTACTTC.

The rearrangement joins TRBV27 to TRBJ2-7, with 8 bases fitting TRBD2. The CDR3 totals 16 residues. CDR1 is MNHEY and CDR2 is SMNVEV in the germline V gene (reference sequence). The trim removed 3 bases at V and 3 bases at J, leaving 10 bases unmatched. Here the CDR3 DNA reads TGTGCCAGCAGTTTTAGTCCCGGACTAGCACGCTACGAGCAGTACTTC. Its translation: CASSFSPGLARYEQYF.

The chain's CDR3 is CASSFREKLFF. The CDR3 nucleotides are TGTGCCAGCAGTTTTCGGGAAAAACTGTTTTTT. The chain couples TRBV28 to TRBJ1-4; D unresolved. V gave up 3 bases and J gave up 8 bases, with 4 bases separating them. The CDR3 is made up of 11 amino acids. Germline V gene sequence: CDR1 MDHEN, CDR2 SYDVKM.

The V and J genes are TRBV11-3 and TRBJ2-7, with D unclear. V lost 5 bases, J lost 2 bases, and 13 bases lay in between. The CDR3 length is 14 residues. CDR1 and CDR2 (germline): SGHNT, YENEEA. Here the CDR3 DNA reads TGTGCCAGCAGCCCTGGAGTGGGTGCCTACGAGCAGTACTTC. Protein product: CASSPGVGAYEQYF.

The chain employs TRBV14 and TRBJ1-4; unclear D gene. Germline assignment: CDR1 SGHDN and CDR2 FVKESK. CDR3 length: 15 amino acids. The V end lost 1 base, the J end lost 6 bases, and 12 bases lay between the germline ends. The CDR3: CASSQGVRSDEKLFF. DNA for the CDR3: TGTGCCAGCAGCCAAGGCGTACGGTCGGATGAAAAACTGTTTTTT.

This rearrangement joins TRBV7-9 to TRBJ2-3; a weak D match, TRBD2 (5 bases). The CDR3 runs to 16 residues. Germline values: CDR1 SEHNR, CDR2 FQNEAQ (reference sequence). Trimming took 1 base from V and 2 from J, leaving 13 bases between them. The CDR3 loop is CASSLERTLPTDTQYF. The CDR3 DNA is TGTGCCAGCAGCTTAGAGCGGACTCTCCCCACAGATACGCAGTATTTT.

The chain combines TRBV18 with TRBJ2-7, with D unresolved. V gave up 3 bases and J gave up 3 bases, with 3 bases separating them. The CDR3 length is 11 residues. Germline CDR1 reads KGHSH; CDR2 reads LQKENI. The CDR3 nucleotides are TGTGCCAGCTCACCCGGCTACGAGCAGTACTTC. This gives the protein CASSPGYEQYF.

The chain links TRBV28 to TRBJ1-1; a possible D gene is TRBD1 (5 bases). CDR3 size: 15 residues. Trimming took off 7 bases at V and 5 bases at J, with 20 bases between the two ends. Germline CDR1 reads MDHEN; CDR2 reads SYDVKM. This CDR3 reads CASIRGGRSLTEAFF. The CDR3 DNA reads TGTGCCAGCATCCGTGGGGGGAGGAGCTTAACTGAAGCTTTCTTT.

The J gene is TRBJ1-2, the V gene TRBV6-5, with D uncertain. Germline CDR1 is MNHEY and CDR2 is SVGAGI. This CDR3 is 13 amino acids long. V was pared by 2 bases and J by 4 bases, with 8 bases between. The CDR3 here is CASSYGGTYGYTF. The CDR3 nucleotides read TGTGCCAGCAGTTACGGCGGAACCTATGGCTACACCTTC.

The chain combines TRBV13 with TRBJ2-5, with D possibly TRBD1 on 6 matching bases. This CDR3 spans 13 amino acids. Germline assignment: CDR1 PRHDT and CDR2 FYEKMQ (reference sequence). Deletions cut 5 bases from V and 2 bases from J, with 9 bases between. Here the CDR3 reads CASSLRGQETQYF. In nucleotides, the CDR3 is TGTGCCAGCAGCCTAAGGGGGCAAGAGACCCAGTACTTC.